This TCR beta chain was recorded in a study of OX40 agonist ivuxolimab in advanced cancers. This table comes from immunoSEQ multiplex PCR, and its TCRdb copy is limited to in-frame clones, with some not included. The sample carries around 100,000 clones, around nine tenths recorded once. As for this clone: At one boundary the junction diverges from the germline segment, which might be a read error.

Germline lookup yields CDR1 SGHNT and CDR2 YENEEA. The length of the CDR3 is 13 residues. The sample consisted of CD4+ or CD8+ T cells sorted from blood, taken in a trial of the OX40 agonist ivuxolimab. The V call is TRBV11-3, the J call TRBJ2-5; D gene unclear. The clonotype originates from an adult with an advanced solid tumor such as melanoma, head and neck, liver or kidney cancer. The CDR3 is CASSLAGQGTQYF. CDR3 bases: TGTGCCAGCAGCTTAGCGGGCCAAGGGACCCAGTACTTC.